One TCR beta chain is described in this entry. Recruited during active infection, patients (from Seattle) were subsequently followed longitudinally. The sample comes from a study of blood T cell repertoires in COVID-19. Study-level information: Nucleic acid was either cDNA or gDNA, and it came from T cells, B-cell-depleted T cells, or PBMCs.

The data were produced by immunoSEQ multiplex PCR, yet TCRdb's version contains in-frame clones alone and is incomplete. The table includes 200,000 to 250,000 clones, about 82% detected once. Germline trimming cut 5 bases from V and 0 bases from J; bases unmatched to any gene: 7. The V gene's germline CDR1 is SGHTA and CDR2 FQGTGA. The CDR3 is 16 residues long. Sample: peripheral blood. The receptor was isolated from a man aged 45-65 years with COVID-19, enrolled during active disease. The chain couples TRBV7-3 to TRBJ2-1, with TRBD2 identical over 7 bases. Written as DNA, the CDR3 is TGTGCCAGCAGCGGGGAGCGGGGTAGCTCCTACAATGAGCAGTTCTTC. Encoded protein: CASSGERGSSYNEQFF.